This entry concerns a single T cell receptor (beta chain). Sequencing used immunoSEQ multiplex PCR; TCRdb keeps in-frame clones, though not all of them. The sample has fewer than 14,000 clones, roughly 80% seen once. These data are taken from a study of PD-1 and CTLA-4 blockade in melanoma. V lost 6 bases and J 6 bases, leaving 18 bases between the germline ends. The CDR3 totals 14 residues. Germline lookup yields CDR1 MNHEY and CDR2 SVGAGI. Source: CD8+ T cells from peripheral blood, taken from a patient given anti-PD-1 treatment. The chain is built from TRBV6-5 and TRBJ2-7, with a tentative D call TRBD1 (6 bases). This TCR came from a human donor with melanoma. In DNA form, the CDR3 reads TGTGCCAGCAGACAGGGACATCAGGCGAGCGAGCAGTACTTC. Translated, it gives CASRQGHQASEQYF.